One sample yielded the 14 T cell receptor beta chains listed below, sequenced in a study of blood T cell repertoires in COVID-19. The protocol was immunoSEQ multiplex PCR, while the TCRdb copy is restricted to in-frame clones and leaves out a portion. The sample contains 250,000 to 350,000 clones, roughly 90% of which appear only once. The specimen sequenced was peripheral blood. These receptor sequences come from an older woman with acute or convalescent COVID-19.

The chain is built from TRBV4-2 and TRBJ2-3; 9 bases fit TRBD2. V trimming: 4 bases; J trimming: 3 bases; junction bases outside the gene matches: 11. Germline CDR1 is LGHNA and CDR2 is YNFKEQ. This CDR3 spans 17 amino acids. The chain's CDR3 is CASSREGAGGPTDTQYF. CDR3 sequence (DNA): TGTGCCAGCAGCCGGGAGGGGGCGGGGGGGCCTACAGATACGCAGTATTTT.

The chain employs TRBV10-3 and TRBJ2-5, with 14 bases fitting TRBD2. The ends lost 10 bases at V and 4 bases at J; junction bases unmatched: 5. CDR1 and CDR2 (germline): ENHRY, SYGVKD. The CDR3 has 14 amino acids. The CDR3 region has the DNA TGTGCCAGCGCCGGGACTAGCGGGGGAGAGACCCAGTACTTC. It yields the protein CASAGTSGGETQYF.

The rearrangement uses TRBV7-2 and TRBJ2-5, with 11 bases fitting TRBD1. Germline CDR1 reads SGHTA; CDR2 reads FQGNSA. With 3 bases clipped from V and 1 base from J, the junction kept 1 base outside the gene matches. The CDR3 loop spans 15 amino acids. For the CDR3, the DNA is TGTGCCAGCAGCTTGGACAGGGGGCCCCAAGAGACCCAGTACTTC. Translated: CASSLDRGPQETQYF.

This clone occurred once. J is TRBJ1-3 and V is TRBV10-3; D perhaps matches TRBD1 (5 bases). V was clipped by 2 bases and J by 6 bases, with 8 bases between them. The CDR3 spans 13 residues. In germline, CDR1 is ENHRY, CDR2 SYGVKD. CDR3 sequence: CAISEPTANTIYF. The CDR3 region has the DNA TGTGCCATCAGTGAGCCGACAGCAAACACCATATATTTT.

The chain couples TRBV7-7 to TRBJ2-1; 11 bases line up with TRBD2. The CDR3 is made up of 15 amino acids. Germline assignment: CDR1 SSHAT and CDR2 FNYEAQ (reference sequence). The CDR3 loop reads CASGLAGGPNNEQFF. The CDR3 DNA sequence: TGTGCTAGCGGGCTAGCGGGAGGTCCCAACAATGAGCAGTTCTTC.

V gene TRBV4-2 combines with J gene TRBJ2-7, with D maybe TRBD1 (5 bases). Trimming cost V 5 bases and J 3 bases, with 17 bases left between them. CDR1 and CDR2 (germline): LGHNA, YNFKEQ. The CDR3 extends over 15 amino acids. The CDR3 region is CASSETTEPRYEQYF. For the CDR3, the DNA is TGTGCCAGCAGCGAGACGACAGAGCCTCGCTACGAGCAGTACTTC.

This chain uses TRBV24-1 with TRBJ2-1, with TRBD2 matching over 16 bases. The length of the CDR3 is 17 residues. The V gene's germline CDR1 is KGHDR and CDR2 SFDVKD. The junction had 3 bases not matched to a gene; V was cut back by 0 bases and J by 8 bases. The CDR3 protein is CATSDLGTSGRADEQFF. For the CDR3, the DNA is TGTGCCACCAGTGATTTGGGGACTAGCGGGAGGGCCGATGAGCAGTTCTTC.

V and J are TRBV6-1 and TRBJ2-7; maybe TRBD2 (5 bases). From germline, CDR1 is MNHNS and CDR2 SASEGT. CDR3 length: 14 residues. The V and J ends lost 2 bases and 6 bases respectively, with 14 bases between them. The CDR3 region is CASSEPAPGSEQYF. The DNA for the CDR3 is TGTGCCAGCAGTGAACCAGCTCCGGGATCCGAGCAGTACTTC.

The gene calls are TRBV6-5 and TRBJ2-3, with 7 nucleotides matching TRBD1. CDR1 and CDR2 from the germline V gene are MNHEY and SVGAGI. Losses at the gene ends were 5 bases for V and 7 bases for J; bases not matched to a gene: 3. This CDR3 has 12 amino acids. The CDR3 DNA reads as TGTGCCAGCAGTCAGACAGGGCATACGCAGTATTTT. This translates into CASSQTGHTQYF.

The gene calls are TRBV7-3 and TRBJ1-1, with D perhaps TRBD1 (6 bases). From germline, CDR1 is SGHTA and CDR2 FQGTGA. This CDR3 contains 13 residues. V dropped 4 bases and J dropped 1 base, with 7 bases sitting between them. The CDR3 here is CASSSQGNTEAFF. Here the CDR3 DNA reads TGTGCCAGCAGCTCACAGGGGAACACTGAAGCTTTCTTT.

The rearrangement joins TRBV24-1 to TRBJ2-7, with D tentatively TRBD1 (6 bases). Germline assignment: CDR1 KGHDR and CDR2 SFDVKD. CDR3 size: 13 residues. V was shortened by 4 bases and J by 7 bases, with 13 bases between the two germline ends. The CDR3 loop is CATSENRALEQYF. The DNA for the CDR3 is TGTGCCACCAGTGAGAACAGGGCTCTTGAGCAGTACTTC.

V and J are TRBV19 and TRBJ1-1; TRBD1 is a possible D gene (6 bases). This CDR3 comprises 13 residues. The germline gives CDR1 LNHDA, CDR2 SQIVND (reference sequence). The V and J ends lost 0 bases and 8 bases respectively, with 10 bases between them. The CDR3 sequence: CASSIDRTEEAFF. The CDR3 DNA reads TGTGCCAGTAGTATAGATCGGACAGAAGAAGCTTTCTTT.

The V call is TRBV7-2, the J call TRBJ2-2; D is undetermined. Per the germline V gene, CDR1 is SGHTA and CDR2 is FQGNSA. The V end lost 1 base, the J end lost 5 bases, and 11 bases lay between the germline ends. CDR3 length equals 15 residues. This CDR3 is CASSLVIMTTGELFF. The CDR3 DNA follows: TGTGCCAGCAGCTTAGTGATTATGACTACCGGGGAGCTGTTTTTT. The full variable domain, in which reference TRBV7-2 and TRBJ2-2 provide the parts outside the CDR3, is GAGVSQSPSNKVTEKGKDVELRCDPISGHTALYWYRQSLGQGLEFLIYFQGNSAPDKSGLPSDRFSAERTGGSVSTLTIQRTQQEDSAVYLCASSLVIMTTGELFFGEGSRLTVL.

V usage is TRBV7-3 and J usage is TRBJ2-2, with 7 nucleotides matching TRBD2. The CDR3 totals 15 residues. In germline, CDR1 is SGHTA, CDR2 FQGTGA. With V trimmed by 8 bases and J by 0 bases, 6 bases remained unmatched. The CDR3 spells CASGPAGANTGELFF. In DNA form, the CDR3 reads TGTGCCAGCGGGCCGGCGGGGGCGAACACCGGGGAGCTGTTTTTT.